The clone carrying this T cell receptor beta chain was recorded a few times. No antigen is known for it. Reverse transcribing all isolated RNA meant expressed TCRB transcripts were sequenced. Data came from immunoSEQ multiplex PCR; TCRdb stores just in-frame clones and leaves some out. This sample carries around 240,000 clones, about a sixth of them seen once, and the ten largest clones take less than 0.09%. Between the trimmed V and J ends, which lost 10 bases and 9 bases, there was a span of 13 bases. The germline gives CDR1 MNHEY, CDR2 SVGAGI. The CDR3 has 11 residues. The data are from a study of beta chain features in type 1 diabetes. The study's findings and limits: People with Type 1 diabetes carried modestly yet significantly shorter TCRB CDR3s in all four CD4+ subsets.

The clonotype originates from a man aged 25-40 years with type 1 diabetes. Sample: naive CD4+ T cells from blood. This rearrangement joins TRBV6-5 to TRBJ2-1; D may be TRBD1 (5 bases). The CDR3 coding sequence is TGTGCCACCAAAGGGGATACTGAGCAGTTCTTC. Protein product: CATKGDTEQFF.